The clone carrying this TCR beta chain has just a few counts. This record comes from a study of blood T cell repertoires in COVID-19. At the level of the study: T cells, B-cell-depleted T cells, or PBMCs supplied cDNA or gDNA.

All enrollees were roughly 18 to 95 years old and from under 25 US areas. Generated by immunoSEQ multiplex PCR, the TCRdb table keeps only in-frame clones and is missing some. The data show approximately 250,000 clones, approximately 82% seen once. Germline CDR1 and CDR2: SGHAT and FQNNGV. The CDR3 totals 13 residues. Trimming took off 5 bases at V and 1 base at J, with 8 bases between the two ends. The chain links TRBV11-2 to TRBJ1-1; the D is unclear. Sample: PBMCs or T cells enriched from blood (not recorded which). The clonotype comes from a man between 40 and 49 years old who had recovered from COVID-19. CDR3 amino acids: CASSPLGNTEAFF. The CDR3 DNA reads TGTGCCAGCAGCCCCCTCGGGAACACTGAAGCTTTCTTT.